The T cell receptor (beta chain) described here comes from a study of prognosis after radiotherapy for stage I lung cancer. Study at large: Radiotherapy was SBRT in 3 to 5 fractions with a biologically effective dose of at least 100 Gy.

V gave up 6 bases and J gave up 3 bases; unmatched junction bases: 8. The CDR3 is made up of 15 amino acids. CDR1 is MNHEY and CDR2 is SVGEGT in the germline V gene. At both of two time points, roughly 6.4 milliliters of peripheral blood were drawn. This clonotype was found many times. Its antigen is as yet unknown. A much larger clone lies a single base off, so this may be a read error. The CDR3 end shows no conserved phenylalanine or tryptophan, and so a read error is likely. TCR beta CDR3 amplification from genomic DNA was performed by two-round multiplex PCR. Specific primers for each TRBV and TRBJ gene were what first-round PCR used. TCRdb itself ran the multiplex PCR reads through MiXCR, one entry per CDR3 protein. This sample has tens of thousands of distinct CDR3 sequences, with about a quarter found just once. Overall study findings and caveats: Patients who went on to get distant metastases had lower Shannon entropy after stereotactic body radiation therapy.

The J gene is TRBJ2-3, the V gene TRBV6-2 or TRBV6-3, with 8 nucleotides matching TRBD2. The TCR originated in a donor aged 50 or older with non-small cell lung cancer. The material sequenced was PBMCs, taken before or after stereotactic body radiation therapy (not recorded which). CDR3 amino acids: CASSTRPGGTDTQYL. CDR3 sequence (DNA): TGTGCCAGCAGCACCCGTCCGGGAGGGACAGATACGCAGTATCTT.